These T cell receptor beta chains were read from a single sample in a study of response to subunit inactivated influenza vaccine. Using its own MiXCR run on the RT-PCR reads, TCRdb lists one record per CDR3 protein. Among hundreds of thousands of distinct CDR3 sequences listed, around 15% were seen once. The sequenced sample was PBMCs from blood, obtained approximately 15 days before vaccination. These receptors were obtained from a man over 45 who received an inactivated influenza vaccine. CDR3s include the opening cysteine and the closing phenylalanine or tryptophan. A D gene is named only where the DNA matches it firmly. Not every row has a clone size; where given, it reads once, few, many or a size class.

J gene	clone size	D gene	V gene	CDR3 DNA	CDR3 protein
TRBJ1-2	many	.	TRBV12-3/TRBV12-4	TGTGCCAGCAGCCGTAATCGGGGGGCTCGTGGCTACACCTTC	CASSRNRGARGYTF
TRBJ2-1	.	.	TRBV5-4	TGTGCCAGCAGCTTGGTCGAGGGGATCGATGAGCAGTTCTTC	CASSLVEGIDEQFF
TRBJ2-7	few	.	TRBV20-1	TGCAGTGTTGGGACAAACTACGAGCAGTACTTC	CSVGTNYEQYF
TRBJ2-3	many	TRBD1	TRBV29-1	TGCAGCGTCACCACGACAGGGGGCCTAGATACGCAGTATTTT	CSVTTTGGLDTQYF
TRBJ2-5	.	.	TRBV29-1	TGCAGCGTTGCGGACCGGATCGGGACCCAGTACTTC	CSVADRIGTQYF
TRBJ2-1	many	.	TRBV7-2	TGTGCCAGCAGCTTAAATGAGGCCGGGTACAATGAGCAGTTCTTC	CASSLNEAGYNEQFF
TRBJ1-1	many	.	TRBV7-2	TGTGCCAGCAGCTTCGCAGGGAGCACTGAAGCTTTCTTT	CASSFAGSTEAFF
TRBJ2-2	.	.	TRBV7-9	TGTGCCAGCAGCTCTGGATCACCTACCGGGGAGCTGTTTTTT	CASSSGSPTGELFF
TRBJ1-6	.	TRBD1	TRBV6-5	TGTGCCAGCATTAGAGGGGGCCCGAATTCACCCCTCCACTTT	CASIRGGPNSPLHF
TRBJ2-1	.	.	TRBV11-2	TGTGCCAGCAGCCCTAGTCGCCCGACGAGCTCCTACAATGAGCAGTTCTTC	CASSPSRPTSSYNEQFF
TRBJ2-2	few	.	TRBV28	TGTGCCAGCAGGCCAGGGTACACCGGGGAGCTGTTTTTT	CASRPGYTGELFF
TRBJ2-5	few	TRBD1	TRBV5-1	TGCGCCAGCAGCAAAGGACAGGGGGAAGAGACCCAGTACTTC	CASSKGQGEETQYF
TRBJ1-2	few	.	TRBV6-2/TRBV6-3	TGTGCCAGCAGCCGCCCGGACTCAAACTATGGCTACACCTTC	CASSRPDSNYGYTF
TRBJ2-7	.	.	TRBV20-1	TGCAGTGCTAACGAAGGAGGGTCGGGCTACGAGCAGTACTTC	CSANEGGSGYEQYF
TRBJ2-3	.	TRBD2	TRBV9	TGTGCCAGCAGCGTAGGTCAAGCGGGAGGAGATACGCAGTATTTT	CASSVGQAGGDTQYF
TRBJ2-1	.	.	TRBV29-1	TGCAGCGTTGTAGCACCCATTTACAATGAGCAGTTCTTC	CSVVAPIYNEQFF
TRBJ2-7	many	TRBD1	TRBV13	TGTGCCAGCAGTCGGACAGGGATCCCCTACGAGCAGTACTTC	CASSRTGIPYEQYF
TRBJ1-1	.	.	TRBV14	TGTGCCAGCACCAGCGACGGGGGGCCTACTGAAGCTTTCTTT	CASTSDGGPTEAFF
TRBJ2-1	.	TRBD1	TRBV19	TGTGCCAGGACAGGACAGGGGGGATACAATGAGCAGTTCTTC	CARTGQGGYNEQFF
TRBJ2-7	many	TRBD2	TRBV7-6	TGTGCCAGCAGCGTCCTGACTAGCGGGTCCCTAATCGTAGAGCAGTACTTC	CASSVLTSGSLIVEQYF
TRBJ1-5	many	TRBD1	TRBV11-2	TGTGCCAGCAGCTTAGGGACAGGGGGTAGCAATCAGCCCCAGCATTTT	CASSLGTGGSNQPQHF
TRBJ2-6	.	.	TRBV5-1	TGCGCCAGCCGGGATTGGGGGGCCAACGTCCTGACTTTC	CASRDWGANVLTF
TRBJ2-1	few	.	TRBV6-1	TGTGCCAGCAGTGTTTTATACAATGAGCAGTTCTTC	CASSVLYNEQFF
TRBJ1-4	many	.	TRBV4-3	TGCGCCAGCAGCCAAGATTCGACAGCAGGACGCAAAAAACTGTTTTTT	CASSQDSTAGRKKLFF
TRBJ2-5	.	.	TRBV9	TGTGCCAGCAGCGTGGGGCAGGGGGGAAGAGTGACCCAGTACTTC	CASSVGQGGRVTQYF
TRBJ2-1	.	TRBD2	TRBV20-1	TGCAGTGCTAGGGGGACTAGCAATGAGCAGTTCTTC	CSARGTSNEQFF
TRBJ2-3	many	TRBD1	TRBV9	TGTGCCAGCAGCGTAACAGGACAGGGGGCGAGGGATACGCAGTATTTT	CASSVTGQGARDTQYF
TRBJ2-7	few	TRBD2	TRBV7-2	TGTGCCAGCAGACCGACTAGCGGGAGGTCCTACGAGCAGTACTTC	CASRPTSGRSYEQYF
TRBJ2-3	.	.	TRBV7-9	TGTGCCACCCACCCCTTCTTGGGGGCCAGCACAGATACGCAGTATTTT	CATHPFLGASTDTQYF
TRBJ1-4	few	TRBD1	TRBV15	TGTGCCACCAGCTGGGGACAGGGGGAAAAACTGTTTTTT	CATSWGQGEKLFF
TRBJ2-5	.	TRBD1	TRBV4-2	TGTGCCAGCAGCCAAGATAGGGACAGGGGTCAAATGACCCAGTACTTC	CASSQDRDRGQMTQYF
TRBJ2-3	few	.	TRBV5-1	TGCGCCAGCAGCTTGACTCTAGCATCACCCACAGATACGCAGTATTTT	CASSLTLASPTDTQYF
TRBJ1-6	.	TRBD1	TRBV5-1	TGCGCCAGCAGCTTGGGGGCGTTCCAACAGGGGAAGCGATCACCCCTCCACTTT	CASSLGAFQQGKRSPLHF
TRBJ2-1	many	.	TRBV7-2	TGTGCCAGCAGCTCCACTTCCTACAATGAGCAGTTCTTC	CASSSTSYNEQFF
TRBJ2-2	few	.	TRBV5-1	TGCGCCAGCATCCCGCAGGGGGGTAAAGCCGGGGAGCTGTTTTTT	CASIPQGGKAGELFF
TRBJ2-3	few	.	TRBV27	TGTGCCAGCAGTGCTTCGTGGGGGACAGATACGCAGTATTTT	CASSASWGTDTQYF
TRBJ2-2	many	.	TRBV12-3/TRBV12-4	TGTGCCAGCAGTTTAGGGCAGGGGAACGGGGAGCTGTTTTTT	CASSLGQGNGELFF
TRBJ2-1	.	.	TRBV10-1	TGCGCCGGGATTAGCGGTAATGAGCAGTTCTTC	CAGISGNEQFF
TRBJ2-1	many	TRBD2	TRBV20-1	TGCAGTGCTAGACCAATCGGACTAGCGGGGACCTACAATGAGCAGTTCTTC	CSARPIGLAGTYNEQFF
TRBJ2-1	few	TRBD1	TRBV3-1	TGTGCCAGCAGCCCCACAGGGGGCCGTGAGCAGTTCTTC	CASSPTGGREQFF
TRBJ2-7	few	.	TRBV10-3	TGTGCCATCAGTGCCCGGTCAGGACCCTACGAGCAGTACTTC	CAISARSGPYEQYF
TRBJ2-1	few	TRBD1	TRBV24-1	TGTGCCACCAGCGGGACAGGGGTAGCATCCGGTGAGCAGTTCTTC	CATSGTGVASGEQFF
TRBJ2-3	many	TRBD1	TRBV5-1	TGCGCCAGCAGCTTGGAAGGGGGCGGAGATACGCAGTATTTT	CASSLEGGGDTQYF
TRBJ1-4	once	.	TRBV6-1	TGTGCCAGCAGTCCAACGGGTGCAACTAAAGAAAAACTGTTTTTT	CASSPTGATKEKLFF
TRBJ2-1	many	.	TRBV5-1	TGCGCCAGCAGCTTACAGACGGGAGCCACCTCCGGTAATGAGCAGTTCTTC	CASSLQTGATSGNEQFF
TRBJ2-7	.	.	TRBV7-8	TGTGCCAGCAGCCCCCGTCCCCCCAGGGTTTCCTACGAGCAGTACTTC	CASSPRPPRVSYEQYF
TRBJ2-7	few	.	TRBV4-3	TGCGCCAGCAGCCAAGAGGACTTTTCCTACGAGCAGTACTTC	CASSQEDFSYEQYF
TRBJ2-7	.	.	TRBV7-2	TGTGCCAGCAGCTTCCTAGCAGACCCACGCTCCTACGAGCAGTACTTC	CASSFLADPRSYEQYF
TRBJ2-3	many	TRBD2	TRBV4-2	TGTGCCAGCAGCCGCGGACTAGCGGAGCAACAGATAGATACGCAGTATTTT	CASSRGLAEQQIDTQYF
TRBJ2-2	.	.	TRBV20-1	TGCAGTGCTATTCGGGGGTGGGACACCGGGGAGCTGTTTTTT	CSAIRGWDTGELFF
TRBJ2-3	few	TRBD2	TRBV4-2	TGTGCCAGCAGCCAGGAGAAAGCGGGACTTTTCACAGATACGCAGTATTTT	CASSQEKAGLFTDTQYF
TRBJ2-7	once	.	TRBV4-2	TGTGCCAGCAGCCAAGAGGGGGGCCTAGCGATCCACTCCTGCGAGCAGTACTTC	CASSQEGGLAIHSCEQYF
TRBJ1-3	few	.	TRBV10-3	TGTGCCATCAGTATGGGAAACACCATATATTTT	CAISMGNTIYF
TRBJ2-7	.	.	TRBV5-5	TGTGCCAGCAGCTTGGCCGGTTCGGGGGCCGAGCAGTACTTC	CASSLAGSGAEQYF
TRBJ1-1	few	.	TRBV29-1	TGCAGCGTCGTTGGACACCAGAACACTGAAGCTTTCTTT	CSVVGHQNTEAFF
TRBJ1-1	.	TRBD1	TRBV12-3/TRBV12-4	TGTGCCAGCAGCCTTGGACAGGGGAAAGCTTTCTTT	CASSLGQGKAFF
TRBJ1-1	.	.	TRBV20-1	TGCAGTGCTAGAGATTTAGGGAGGGGGACGGGGACTGAAGCTTTCTTT	CSARDLGRGTGTEAFF
TRBJ2-2	.	.	TRBV11-1	TGTGCCAGCAGCTTAGAAGGGATTGGGGTGACCGGGGAGCTGTTTTTT	CASSLEGIGVTGELFF
TRBJ2-2	many	TRBD2	TRBV4-3	TGCGCCAGCAGCCCTCATTCGACTAGCGGGGCCGGGGAGCTGTTTTTT	CASSPHSTSGAGELFF